Below are 6 T cell receptor beta chains sequenced from a single sample in a study of CD8 T cells in Susac syndrome. Reverse transcription of roughly 0.5 to 1 ug RNA was carried out with random hexamers. TCRdb reprocessed the immunoSEQ multiplex PCR reads via MiXCR and lists one record per CDR3 protein. The sample records under 150,000 distinct CDR3 sequences, almost 96% being singletons. The sequenced sample was CD4+ T cells from PBMCs. The receptor set was obtained from a human donor with Susac syndrome.

The rearrangement joins TRBV11-2 to TRBJ2-1; tentatively, D is TRBD2 (6 bases). The ends were cut back, 4 bases at V and 2 bases at J, with 12 bases in the middle. This CDR3 is built from 15 residues. In germline, CDR1 is SGHAT, CDR2 FQNNGV. The CDR3 region has the DNA TGTGCCAGCAGCTCCCCCCGCGGGGCCTACAATGAGCAGTTCTTC. Amino acid sequence: CASSSPRGAYNEQFF.

The J gene is TRBJ1-1, the V gene TRBV6-2 or TRBV6-3; D not resolved. The length of the CDR3 is 17 residues. V was trimmed by 8 bases and J by 0 bases, leaving 22 bases between them. Germline lookup yields CDR1 MNHEY and CDR2 SVGEGT. The DNA of the CDR3 is TGTGCCAGCCAAACGCTCCACGGAGTATTAATGAACACTGAAGCTTTCTTT. Amino acids: CASQTLHGVLMNTEAFF.

V is TRBV20-1 and J is TRBJ2-3; 9 nucleotides align to TRBD2. This CDR3 is 12 amino acids long. Germline V gene data show CDR1 as DFQATT and CDR2 as SNEGSKA (reference sequence). The DNA for the CDR3 is TGCACCCTAGCGGGACGCACAGATACGCAGTATTTT. This codes for CTLAGRTDTQYF.

The chain carries TRBV10-2 and TRBJ2-1; D could derive from TRBD1 or TRBD2 (6 bases each). V was pared by 5 bases and J by 2 bases, with 19 bases between. The CDR3 is made up of 17 amino acids. Per the germline V gene, CDR1 is WSHSY and CDR2 is SAAADI. CDR3 DNA sequence: TGCGCCAGCAGTTCGACCCCACCGGGGGCCGCCTACAATGAGCAGTTCTTC. It encodes CASSSTPPGAAYNEQFF.

In DNA, the CDR3 is TGTGCAAGTCGCTTAGGACCCTACGTTCAGCGGGAGCACTTTTGGTTCGACGAGCAGTACTTC. Amino acid sequence: CASRLGPYVQREHFWFDEQYF. The rearrangement links TRBV12-2 to TRBJ2-7; the table's D call of TRBD2 was not tested on the DNA. TRBV12-2 is deemed a pseudogene. The length of the CDR3 is 21 residues.

This clonotype was found once. The chain uses TRBV20-1 and TRBJ2-5; 8 bases are shared with TRBD1. Trimming took 5 bases from V and 5 from J; bases not matched to a gene: 7. CDR1 is DFQATT, CDR2 SNEGSKA, per germline (reference sequence). The CDR3 is 13 amino acids. CDR3: CSAYQGAEETQYF. The CDR3 DNA reads as TGCAGTGCTTATCAGGGGGCGGAGGAGACCCAGTACTTC.